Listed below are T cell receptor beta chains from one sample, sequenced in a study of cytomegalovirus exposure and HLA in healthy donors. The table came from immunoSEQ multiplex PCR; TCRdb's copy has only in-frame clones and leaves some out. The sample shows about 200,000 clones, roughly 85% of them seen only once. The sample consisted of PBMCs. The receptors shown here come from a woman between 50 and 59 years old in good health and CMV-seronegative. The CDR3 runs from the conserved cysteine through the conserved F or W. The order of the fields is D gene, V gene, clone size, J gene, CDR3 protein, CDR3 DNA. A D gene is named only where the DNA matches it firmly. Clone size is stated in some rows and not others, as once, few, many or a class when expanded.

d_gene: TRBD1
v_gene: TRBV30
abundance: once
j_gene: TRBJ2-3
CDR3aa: CAWSDRGGTDTQYF
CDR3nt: TGTGCCTGGAGTGACAGGGGAGGCACAGATACGCAGTATTTT

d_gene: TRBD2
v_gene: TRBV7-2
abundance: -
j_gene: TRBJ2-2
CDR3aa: CASSLTPGLFGTGELFF
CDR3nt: TGTGCCAGCAGCCTTACACCGGGACTATTTGGGACCGGGGAGCTGTTTTTT

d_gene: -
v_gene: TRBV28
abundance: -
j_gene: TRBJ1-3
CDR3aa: CASSPYYSVSGNTIYF
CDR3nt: TGTGCCAGCAGTCCCTACTATTCGGTCTCTGGAAACACCATATATTTT

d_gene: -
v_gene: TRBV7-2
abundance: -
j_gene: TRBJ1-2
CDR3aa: CASSPPDRPYGYTF
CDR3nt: TGTGCCAGCAGCCCGCCCGACAGGCCCTATGGCTACACCTTC

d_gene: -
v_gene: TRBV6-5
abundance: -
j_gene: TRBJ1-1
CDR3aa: CASTLGGMNTEAFF
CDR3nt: TGTGCCAGCACCCTCGGGGGGATGAACACTGAAGCTTTCTTT

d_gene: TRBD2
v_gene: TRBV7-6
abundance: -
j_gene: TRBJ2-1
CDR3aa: CASSSFGTSGIRRGNEQFF
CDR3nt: TGTGCCAGCAGCTCATTCGGGACTAGCGGGATCCGCCGGGGTAATGAGCAGTTCTTC

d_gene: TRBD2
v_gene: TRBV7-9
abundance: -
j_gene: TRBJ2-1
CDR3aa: CASSSSGAYNEQFF
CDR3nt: TGTGCCAGCAGCTCTAGCGGAGCATACAATGAGCAGTTCTTC

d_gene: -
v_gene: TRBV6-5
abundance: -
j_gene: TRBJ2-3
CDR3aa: CASSYSMTGFTQYF
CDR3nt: TGTGCCAGCAGTTACTCCATGACCGGGTTTACGCAGTATTTT

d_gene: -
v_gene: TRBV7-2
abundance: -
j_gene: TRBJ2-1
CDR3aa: CASSYRDTSYNEQFF
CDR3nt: TGTGCCAGCAGCTACCGGGACACCTCCTACAATGAGCAGTTCTTC

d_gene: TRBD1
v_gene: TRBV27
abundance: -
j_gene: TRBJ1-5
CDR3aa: CASSPRTGLNQPQHF
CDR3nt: TGTGCCAGCAGTCCCAGGACAGGGTTAAACCAGCCCCAGCATTTT

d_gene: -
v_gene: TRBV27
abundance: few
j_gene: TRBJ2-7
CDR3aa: CASSLGRTYEQYF
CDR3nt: TGTGCCAGCAGTTTAGGCCGTACCTACGAGCAGTACTTC

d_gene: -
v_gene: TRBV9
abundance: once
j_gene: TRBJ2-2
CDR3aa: CASSAQGTGELFF
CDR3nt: TGTGCCAGCAGCGCCCAGGGCACCGGGGAGCTGTTTTTT

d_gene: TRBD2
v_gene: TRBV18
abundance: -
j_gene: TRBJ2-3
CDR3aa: CASSPIISGKTNTQYF
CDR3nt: TGTGCCAGCTCACCCATAATAAGCGGGAAGACAAATACGCAGTATTTT

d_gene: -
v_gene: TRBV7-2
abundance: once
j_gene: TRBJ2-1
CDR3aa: CASRAPGLNYNEQFF
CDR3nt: TGTGCCAGCAGAGCTCCGGGACTGAACTACAATGAGCAGTTCTTC

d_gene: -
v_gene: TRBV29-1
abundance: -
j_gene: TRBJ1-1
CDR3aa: CSVSGRESRNTEAFF
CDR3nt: TGCAGCGTTTCGGGACGGGAGTCAAGAAACACTGAAGCTTTCTTT

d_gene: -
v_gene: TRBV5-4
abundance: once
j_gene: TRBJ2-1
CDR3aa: CASSSAGTVSNEQFF
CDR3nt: TGTGCCAGCAGTTCTGCCGGGACTGTAAGCAATGAGCAGTTCTTC

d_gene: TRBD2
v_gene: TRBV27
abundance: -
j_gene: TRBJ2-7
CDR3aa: CAPALGLAGLYEQYF
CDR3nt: TGTGCCCCGGCGTTGGGACTAGCGGGCCTCTACGAGCAGTACTTC

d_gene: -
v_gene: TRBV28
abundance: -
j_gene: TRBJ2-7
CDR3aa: CAVTRPSSYEQYF
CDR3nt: TGTGCCGTGACGCGGCCCTCCTCCTACGAGCAGTACTTC

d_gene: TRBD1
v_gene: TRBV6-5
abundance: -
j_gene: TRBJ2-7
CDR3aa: CASSYDRGPYEQYF
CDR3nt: TGTGCCAGCAGTTACGACAGGGGGCCCTACGAGCAGTACTTC

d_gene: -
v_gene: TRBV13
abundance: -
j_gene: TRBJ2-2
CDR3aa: CASSPRRLNFPGELFF
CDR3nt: TGTGCCAGCAGCCCCCGTCGACTAAATTTCCCCGGGGAGCTGTTTTTT

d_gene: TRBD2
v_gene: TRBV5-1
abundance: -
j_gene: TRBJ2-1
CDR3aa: CASSLELARIYNEQFF
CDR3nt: TGCGCCAGCAGCTTGGAACTAGCGCGAATCTACAATGAGCAGTTCTTC

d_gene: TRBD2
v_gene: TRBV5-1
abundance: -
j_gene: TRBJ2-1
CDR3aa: CASSFGTSGRSSYNEQFF
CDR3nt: TGCGCCAGCAGCTTTGGTACTAGCGGGAGGAGCTCCTACAATGAGCAGTTCTTC

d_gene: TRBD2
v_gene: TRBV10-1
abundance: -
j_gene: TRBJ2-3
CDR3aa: CANLPGRETWDTQYF
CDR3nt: TGCGCCAACCTCCCGGGGCGGGAGACTTGGGATACGCAGTATTTT

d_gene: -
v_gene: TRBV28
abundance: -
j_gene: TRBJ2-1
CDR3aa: CASSALGGGPYNEQFF
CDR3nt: TGTGCCAGCAGTGCCTTGGGGGGGGGCCCCTACAATGAGCAGTTCTTC

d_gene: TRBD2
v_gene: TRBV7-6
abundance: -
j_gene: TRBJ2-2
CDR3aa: CASSLGAGANGELFF
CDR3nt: TGTGCCAGCAGCCTAGGGGCGGGAGCGAATGGGGAGCTGTTTTTT

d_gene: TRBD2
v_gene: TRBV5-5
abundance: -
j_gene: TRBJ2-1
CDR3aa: CASSSLLAGVEGEQFF
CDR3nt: TGTGCCAGCAGCTCCTTATTAGCGGGAGTTGAGGGTGAGCAGTTCTTC

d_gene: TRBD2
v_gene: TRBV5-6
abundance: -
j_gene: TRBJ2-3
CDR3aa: CASSLLLAATQYF
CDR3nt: TGTGCCAGCAGCTTGTTGCTAGCGGCGACGCAGTATTTT

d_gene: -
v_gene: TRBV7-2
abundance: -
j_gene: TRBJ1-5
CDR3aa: CASTGWGGGNQPQHF
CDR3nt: TGTGCCAGCACCGGCTGGGGGGGTGGCAATCAGCCCCAGCATTTT

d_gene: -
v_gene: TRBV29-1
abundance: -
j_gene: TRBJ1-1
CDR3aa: CSVEGGEVAFF
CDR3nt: TGCAGCGTTGAAGGGGGGGAGGTGGCTTTCTTT

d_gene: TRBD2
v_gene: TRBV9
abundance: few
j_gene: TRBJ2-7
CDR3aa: CASSTGLAGAYEQYF
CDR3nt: TGTGCCAGCAGCACCGGACTAGCGGGAGCCTACGAGCAGTACTTC

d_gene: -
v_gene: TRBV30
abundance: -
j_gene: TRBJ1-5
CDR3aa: CAWSIPGPWGAQHF
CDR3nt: TGTGCCTGGTCCATCCCGGGACCCTGGGGGGCCCAGCATTTT

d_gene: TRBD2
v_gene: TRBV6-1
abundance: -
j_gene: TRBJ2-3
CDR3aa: CASSSPRTSSDTQYF
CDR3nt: TGTGCCAGCAGCTCACCCCGGACTAGTTCAGATACGCAGTATTTT

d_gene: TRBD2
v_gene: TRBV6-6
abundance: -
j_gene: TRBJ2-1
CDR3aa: CASRRLAGNSYNEQFF
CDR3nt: TGTGCCAGCAGAAGACTAGCGGGAAACTCCTACAATGAGCAGTTCTTC

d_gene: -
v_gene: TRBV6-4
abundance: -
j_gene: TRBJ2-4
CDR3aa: CAGRAGTATKNIQYF
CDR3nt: TGTGCCGGTAGGGCGGGGACGGCGACCAAAAACATTCAGTACTTC

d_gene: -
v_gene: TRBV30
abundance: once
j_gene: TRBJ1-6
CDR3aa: CAWRISELSPLHF
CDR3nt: TGTGCCTGGAGGATATCCGAACTTTCACCCCTCCACTTT

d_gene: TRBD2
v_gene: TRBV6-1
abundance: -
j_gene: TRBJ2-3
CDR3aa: CASSDYNLAGGSTDTQYF
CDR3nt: TGTGCCAGCAGTGATTACAATCTAGCGGGAGGCAGCACAGATACGCAGTATTTT

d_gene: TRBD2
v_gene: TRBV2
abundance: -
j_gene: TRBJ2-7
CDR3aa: CASSEMREGLGEQYF
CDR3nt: TGTGCCAGCAGTGAAATGCGGGAGGGCCTCGGAGAGCAGTACTTC

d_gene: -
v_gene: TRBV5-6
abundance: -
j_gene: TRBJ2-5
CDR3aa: CASSYNFRETQYF
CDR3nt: TGTGCCAGCAGCTATAATTTCAGGGAGACCCAGTACTTC

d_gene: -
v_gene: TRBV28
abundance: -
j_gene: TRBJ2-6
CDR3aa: CASSPLAGRYSGANVLTF
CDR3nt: TGTGCCAGCAGTCCCCTTGCCGGTCGCTACTCTGGGGCCAACGTCCTGACTTTC

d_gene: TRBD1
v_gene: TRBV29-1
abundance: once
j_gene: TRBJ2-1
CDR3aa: CSVDGDRVLNEQFF
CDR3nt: TGCAGCGTTGACGGGGACAGGGTTCTCAATGAGCAGTTCTTC

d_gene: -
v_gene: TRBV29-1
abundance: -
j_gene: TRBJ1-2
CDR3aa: CSVSGEGRGYTF
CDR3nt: TGCAGCGTTTCCGGGGAGGGCCGCGGCTACACCTTC

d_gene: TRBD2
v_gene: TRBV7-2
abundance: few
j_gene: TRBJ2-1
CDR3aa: CASSLALAGSKQFF
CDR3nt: TGTGCCAGCAGCTTAGCTCTAGCGGGAAGCAAGCAGTTCTTC

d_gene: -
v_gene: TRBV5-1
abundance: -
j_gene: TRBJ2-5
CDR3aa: CASSLKSGLQETQYF
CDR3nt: TGCGCCAGCAGCCTTAAATCTGGACTCCAAGAGACCCAGTACTTC

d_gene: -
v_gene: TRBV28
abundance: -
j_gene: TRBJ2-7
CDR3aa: CASSFGGSLFYEQYF
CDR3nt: TGTGCCAGCAGTTTTGGGGGGAGTCTCTTCTACGAGCAGTACTTC

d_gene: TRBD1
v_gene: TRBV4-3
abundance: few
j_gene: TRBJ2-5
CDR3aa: CASSRGQVRETQYF
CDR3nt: TGCGCCAGCAGCCGCGGACAGGTTAGGGAGACCCAGTACTTC

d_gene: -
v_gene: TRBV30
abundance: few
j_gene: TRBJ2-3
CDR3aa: CAWSKGLSDTQYF
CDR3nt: TGTGCCTGGAGCAAGGGGCTGTCCGATACGCAGTATTTT

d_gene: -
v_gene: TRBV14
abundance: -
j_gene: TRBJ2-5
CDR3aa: CASSPYQETQYF
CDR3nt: TGTGCCAGCAGCCCCTACCAAGAGACCCAGTACTTC

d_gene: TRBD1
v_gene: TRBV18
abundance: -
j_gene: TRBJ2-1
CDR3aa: CASSPPWTGVVGEQFF
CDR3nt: TGTGCCAGCTCACCACCATGGACAGGGGTTGTTGGCGAGCAGTTCTTC

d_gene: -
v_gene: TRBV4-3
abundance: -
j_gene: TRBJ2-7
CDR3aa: CASGSSRRSYEQYF
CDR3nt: TGCGCCAGCGGCTCTAGCCGGAGAAGCTACGAGCAGTACTTC

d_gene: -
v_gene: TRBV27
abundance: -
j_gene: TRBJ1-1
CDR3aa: CASSLVGSTEAFF
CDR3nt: TGTGCCAGCAGTTTGGTGGGGAGCACTGAGGCTTTCTTT

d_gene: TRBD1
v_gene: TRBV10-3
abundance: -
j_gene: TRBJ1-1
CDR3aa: CAISDTQTGRNTEAFF
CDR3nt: TGTGCCATCAGTGACACCCAGACAGGGCGGAACACTGAAGCTTTCTTT

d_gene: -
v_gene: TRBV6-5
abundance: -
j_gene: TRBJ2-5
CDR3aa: CASSPTKETQYF
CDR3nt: TGTGCCAGCAGTCCTACGAAAGAGACCCAGTACTTC

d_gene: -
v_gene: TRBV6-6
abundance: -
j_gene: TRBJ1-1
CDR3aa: CASNPGVGTAFF
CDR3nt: TGTGCCAGCAACCCGGGGGTTGGTACGGCTTTCTTT

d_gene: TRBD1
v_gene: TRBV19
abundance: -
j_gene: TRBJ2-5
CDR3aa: CASSIRGTAVYQETQYF
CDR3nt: TGTGCCAGTAGTATAAGGGGGACAGCGGTTTATCAAGAGACCCAGTACTTC

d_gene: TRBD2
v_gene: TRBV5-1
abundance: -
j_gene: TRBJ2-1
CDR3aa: CASSSTLAGSYNEQFF
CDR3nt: TGCGCCAGCAGCTCAACTTTAGCGGGGTCCTACAATGAGCAGTTCTTC

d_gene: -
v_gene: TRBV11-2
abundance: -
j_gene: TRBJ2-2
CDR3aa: CASSLGILEGGDTGELFF
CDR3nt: TGTGCCAGCAGCTTAGGTATTCTGGAGGGCGGGGACACCGGGGAGCTGTTTTTT

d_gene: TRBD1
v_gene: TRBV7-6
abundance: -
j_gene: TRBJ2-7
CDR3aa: CASSLGVGQGYEQYF
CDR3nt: TGTGCCAGCAGCTTAGGGGTGGGACAGGGCTACGAGCAGTACTTC

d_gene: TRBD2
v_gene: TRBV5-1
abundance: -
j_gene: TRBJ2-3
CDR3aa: CASSLALAGVADTQYF
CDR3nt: TGCGCCAGCAGCTTGGCACTAGCGGGAGTAGCAGATACGCAGTATTTT

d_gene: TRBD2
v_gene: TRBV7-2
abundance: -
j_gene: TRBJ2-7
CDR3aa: CASGLAGGAYEQYF
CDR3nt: TGTGCCAGCGGACTAGCGGGAGGGGCCTACGAGCAGTACTTC